The subject of this entry is one TCR beta chain. The sample comes from a study of radiotherapy plus CTLA-4 blockade in lung cancer. This CDR3 is 14 amino acids long. Germline V gene sequence: CDR1 SGHNT, CDR2 YYREEE (reference sequence). Germline trimming cut 3 bases from V and 4 bases from J; bases unmatched to any gene: 1. Generated by immunoSEQ multiplex PCR, the TCRdb table keeps only in-frame clones and is missing some. The data show 30,000 to 35,000 clones, approximately 70% seen once. The TCR sequence derives from a human donor with non-small cell lung cancer who had stable disease on radiotherapy plus ipilimumab. This material consisted of peripheral blood, taken from a patient treated with radiotherapy plus ipilimumab. The rearrangement joins TRBV5-4 to TRBJ1-6; 7 bases agree with TRBD1. The CDR3: CASSWGQYNSPLHF. The CDR3 nucleotides read TGTGCCAGCAGCTGGGGACAGTATAATTCACCCCTCCACTTT.